This T cell receptor beta chain was found in a study of blood T cell repertoires in COVID-19. At the level of the study: Acute-phase and convalescent COVID-19 samples originated in the United States, Italy and Spain. PBMCs, B-cell-depleted T cells, or T cells provided the cDNA or gDNA that made up the material.

Trimming stripped 4 bases from V and 0 bases from J, with 16 bases between. CDR3 length: 17 residues. Germline assignment: CDR1 LGHNA and CDR2 YSLEER. Per the original data handling: Reference gene primer amplification yielded estimated nucleated cell counts. Generated by immunoSEQ multiplex PCR, the TCRdb table keeps only in-frame clones and is missing some. V and J calls and clone size follow that table, whereas D and trimming were derived from the DNA. Of approximately 300,000 clones listed, roughly 88% are singletons. J is TRBJ1-3 and V is TRBV4-3, with D perhaps matching TRBD1 (6 bases). This TCR came from a woman aged 45 to 65 with acute or convalescent COVID-19. The sample comprised peripheral blood. The CDR3 DNA is TGCGCCAGCAGCCCCGAGACCCCGGGACACTCTGGAAACACCATATATTTT. Translation: CASSPETPGHSGNTIYF.